This T cell receptor (beta chain) originates from a study of blood T cell repertoires in COVID-19. Study-wide context: Samples of COVID-19 (acute and convalescent) were obtained from the United States, Italy and Spain.

Sequenced by immunoSEQ multiplex PCR; TCRdb stores in-frame clones only, minus some. The sample has 50,000 or so clones; around 80% are singletons. The CDR3 has 16 amino acids. CDR1 and CDR2 from the germline V gene are MNHEY and SMNVEV (reference sequence). J was trimmed by 4 bases and V by 11 bases; bases with no gene match: 18. V is TRBV27 and J is TRBJ2-7; 9 positions agree with TRBD2. The source of this sequence is an older man with acute or convalescent COVID-19. Sequencing was done on a sample of peripheral blood. The CDR3 reads CASKARREGSLYEQYF. The CDR3 DNA reads TGTGCCTCAAAAGCCAGGCGGGAGGGTTCGCTATACGAGCAGTACTTC.